The T cell receptor beta chain described here comes from a study of CD8 T cells in cerebrospinal fluid in Alzheimer's disease. TCRdb reprocessed the 10x single-cell sequencing reads and reports one entry per CDR3 protein, with no DNA. The sample has approximately 1,000 distinct CDR3 sequences; the top ten hold 7.8%. Germline V gene lookup returns CDR1 LGHNA and CDR2 YSLEER. The CDR3 has 14 residues. As concerns this clonotype: Its specificity is unknown.

Points from the study as a whole: Patients with mild cognitive impairment or Alzheimer's disease had a larger top CSF clone percentage than controls.

This clonotype was obtained from a human donor in good health. Sample: cerebrospinal fluid. The chain is built from TRBV4-3 and TRBJ1-1. CDR3 amino acids: CASSHGVGITEAFF.